The present T cell receptor (beta chain) was sequenced within a study of blood T cell repertoires in COVID-19. As handled by the study authors: Cell counts per sample came from amplifying reference gene primers. Only in-frame clones appear in the TCRdb table, and some are missing; sequencing was by immunoSEQ multiplex PCR. From that table come the V and J calls and clone size; the DNA was used to work out D and trimming. This sample has 250,000 to 300,000 clones; about 89% occur once, and the top ten carry approximately 4.3%. The CDR3 spans 13 residues. With 7 bases removed from V and 6 bases from J, the gap between germline ends came to 14 bases.

The source is a man aged 40-49 years with acute or convalescent COVID-19. J is TRBJ2-3 and V is TRBV12-3 or TRBV12-4, with a tentative D call TRBD2 (6 bases). Specimen: peripheral blood. The CDR3 nucleotides read TGTGCCAGCACCCCCGGAGGGGTGGATACGCAGTATTTT. This sequence encodes CASTPGGVDTQYF.